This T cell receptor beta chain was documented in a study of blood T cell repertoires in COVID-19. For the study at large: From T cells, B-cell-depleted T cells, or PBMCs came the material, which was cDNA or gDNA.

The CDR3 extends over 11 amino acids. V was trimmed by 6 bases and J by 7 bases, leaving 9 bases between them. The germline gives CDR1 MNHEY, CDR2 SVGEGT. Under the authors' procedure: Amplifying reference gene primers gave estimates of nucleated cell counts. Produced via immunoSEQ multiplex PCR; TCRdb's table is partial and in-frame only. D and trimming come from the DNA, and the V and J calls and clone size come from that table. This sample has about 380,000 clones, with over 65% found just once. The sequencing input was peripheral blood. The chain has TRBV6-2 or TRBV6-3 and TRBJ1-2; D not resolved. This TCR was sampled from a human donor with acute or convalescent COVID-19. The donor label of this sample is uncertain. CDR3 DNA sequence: TGTGCCAGCAGCCCCCCAGGTGGCTACACCTTC. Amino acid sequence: CASSPPGGYTF.